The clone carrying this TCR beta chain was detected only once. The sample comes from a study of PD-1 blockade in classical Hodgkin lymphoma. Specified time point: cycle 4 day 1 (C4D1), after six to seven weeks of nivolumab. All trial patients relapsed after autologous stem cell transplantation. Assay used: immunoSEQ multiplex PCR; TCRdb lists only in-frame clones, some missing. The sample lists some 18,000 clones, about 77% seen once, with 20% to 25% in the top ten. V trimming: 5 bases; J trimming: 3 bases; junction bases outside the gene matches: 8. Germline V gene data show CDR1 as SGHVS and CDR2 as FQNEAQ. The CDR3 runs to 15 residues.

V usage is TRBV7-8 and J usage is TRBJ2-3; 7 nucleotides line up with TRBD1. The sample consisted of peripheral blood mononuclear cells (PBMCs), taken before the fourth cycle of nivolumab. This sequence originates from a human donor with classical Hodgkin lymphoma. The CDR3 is CASSPGQLKTDTQYF. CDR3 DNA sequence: TGTGCCAGCAGCCCGGGACAGCTTAAAACAGATACGCAGTATTTT.